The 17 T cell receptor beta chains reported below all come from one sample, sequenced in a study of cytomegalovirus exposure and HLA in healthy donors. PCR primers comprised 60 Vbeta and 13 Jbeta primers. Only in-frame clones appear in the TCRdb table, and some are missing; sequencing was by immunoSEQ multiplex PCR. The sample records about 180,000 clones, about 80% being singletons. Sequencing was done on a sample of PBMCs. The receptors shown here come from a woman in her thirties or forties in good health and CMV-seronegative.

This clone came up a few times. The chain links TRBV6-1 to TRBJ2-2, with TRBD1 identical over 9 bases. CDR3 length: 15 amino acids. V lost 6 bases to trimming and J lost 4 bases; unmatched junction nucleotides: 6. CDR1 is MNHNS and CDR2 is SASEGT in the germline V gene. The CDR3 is CASSGGQGGTGELFF. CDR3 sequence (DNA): TGTGCCAGCAGCGGGGGACAGGGCGGCACCGGGGAGCTGTTTTTT.

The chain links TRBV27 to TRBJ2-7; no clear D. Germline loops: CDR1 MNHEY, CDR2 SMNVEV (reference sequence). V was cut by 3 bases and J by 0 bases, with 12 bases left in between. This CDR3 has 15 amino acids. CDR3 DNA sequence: TGTGCCAGCAGTTTTGAGGTATTACCCTCCTACGAGCAGTACTTC. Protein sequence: CASSFEVLPSYEQYF.

CDR3 sequence reads: CAWSVGQANTGELFF. In nucleotides, the CDR3 is TGTGCCTGGAGTGTGGGGCAGGCAAACACCGGGGAGCTGTTTTTT. The chain combines TRBV30 with TRBJ2-2; D is perhaps TRBD1 (5 bases). CDR3 size: 15 residues. Germline V gene sequence: CDR1 GTSNPN, CDR2 SVGIG (reference sequence). The V end was cut by 0 bases, the J end by 2 bases, with 10 bases between.

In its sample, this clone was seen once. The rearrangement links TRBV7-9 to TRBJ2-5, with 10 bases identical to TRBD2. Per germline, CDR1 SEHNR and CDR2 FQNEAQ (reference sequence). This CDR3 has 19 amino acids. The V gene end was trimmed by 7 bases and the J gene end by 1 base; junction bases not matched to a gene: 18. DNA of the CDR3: TGTGCCAGCACCCTACGGGTTTTAGCGGGGGGCAGCGGCCAAGAGACCCAGTACTTC. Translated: CASTLRVLAGGSGQETQYF.

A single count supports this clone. In nucleotides, the CDR3 is TGTGCCAGCAGTCCCCAGGGTACTGGGGCCAACGTCCTGACTTTC. This translates into CASSPQGTGANVLTF. The gene calls are TRBV2 and TRBJ2-6; D is possibly TRBD1 (5 bases). Germline V gene lookup returns CDR1 SNHLY and CDR2 FYNNEI. The V and J ends lost 5 bases and 2 bases respectively, with 10 bases between them. The CDR3 sequence is 15 residues long.

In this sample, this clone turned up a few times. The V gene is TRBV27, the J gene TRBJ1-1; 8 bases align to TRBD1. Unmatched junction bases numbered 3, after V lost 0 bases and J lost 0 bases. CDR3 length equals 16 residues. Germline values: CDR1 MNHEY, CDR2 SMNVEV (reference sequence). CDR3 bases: TGTGCCAGCAGTTTATCGGGACAGGAGCTGAACACTGAAGCTTTCTTT. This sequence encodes CASSLSGQELNTEAFF.

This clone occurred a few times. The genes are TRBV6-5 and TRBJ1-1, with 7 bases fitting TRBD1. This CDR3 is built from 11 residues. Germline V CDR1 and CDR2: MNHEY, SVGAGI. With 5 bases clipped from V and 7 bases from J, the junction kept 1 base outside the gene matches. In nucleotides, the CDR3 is TGTGCCAGCAGTAACAGGGGTGAAGCTTTCTTT. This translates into CASSNRGEAFF.

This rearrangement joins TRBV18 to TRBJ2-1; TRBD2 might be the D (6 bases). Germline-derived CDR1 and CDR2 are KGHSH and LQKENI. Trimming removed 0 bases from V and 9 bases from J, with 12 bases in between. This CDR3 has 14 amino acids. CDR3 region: CASSPPAGTGEQFF. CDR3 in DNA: TGTGCCAGCTCACCACCGGCGGGGACGGGTGAGCAGTTCTTC.

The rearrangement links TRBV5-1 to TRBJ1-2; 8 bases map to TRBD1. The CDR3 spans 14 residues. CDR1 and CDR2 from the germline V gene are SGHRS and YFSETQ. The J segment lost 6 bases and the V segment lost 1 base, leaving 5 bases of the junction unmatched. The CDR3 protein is CASSLPQGVNGYTF. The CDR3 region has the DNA TGCGCCAGCAGCTTGCCACAGGGGGTTAATGGCTACACCTTC.

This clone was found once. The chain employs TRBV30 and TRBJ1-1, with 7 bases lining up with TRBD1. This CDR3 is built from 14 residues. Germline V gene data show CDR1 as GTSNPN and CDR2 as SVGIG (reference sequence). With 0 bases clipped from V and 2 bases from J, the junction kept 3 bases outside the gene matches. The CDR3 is CAWSVSGGNTEAFF. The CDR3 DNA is TGTGCCTGGAGTGTATCAGGGGGAAACACTGAAGCTTTCTTT.

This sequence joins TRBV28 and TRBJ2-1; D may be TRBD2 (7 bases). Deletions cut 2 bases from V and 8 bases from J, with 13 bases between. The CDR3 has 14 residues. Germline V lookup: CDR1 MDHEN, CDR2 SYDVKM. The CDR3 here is CASSLEGGGHEQFF. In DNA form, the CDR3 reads TGTGCCAGCAGTTTAGAGGGGGGGGGCCATGAGCAGTTCTTC. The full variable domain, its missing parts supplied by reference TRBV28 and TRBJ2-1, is DVKVTQSSRYLVKRTGEKVFLECVQDMDHENMFWYRQDPGLGLRLIYFSYDVKMKEKGDIPEGYSVSREKKERFSLILESASTNQTSMYLCASSLEGGGHEQFFGPGTRLTVL.

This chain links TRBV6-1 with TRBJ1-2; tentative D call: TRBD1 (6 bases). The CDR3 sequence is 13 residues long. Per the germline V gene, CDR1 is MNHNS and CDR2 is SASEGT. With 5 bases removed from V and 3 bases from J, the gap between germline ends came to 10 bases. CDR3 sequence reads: CASSNRVDYGYTF. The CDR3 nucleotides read TGTGCCAGCAGTAACAGGGTTGACTATGGCTACACCTTC.

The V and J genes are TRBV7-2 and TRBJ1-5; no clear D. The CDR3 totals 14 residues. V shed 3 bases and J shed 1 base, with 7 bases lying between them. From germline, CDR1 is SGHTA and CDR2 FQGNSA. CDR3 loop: CASSLKRSNQPQHF. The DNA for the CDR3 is TGTGCCAGCAGCTTGAAACGGAGCAATCAGCCCCAGCATTTT. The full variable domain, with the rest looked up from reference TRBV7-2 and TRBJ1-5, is GAGVSQSPSNKVTEKGKDVELRCDPISGHTALYWYRQSLGQGLEFLIYFQGNSAPDKSGLPSDRFSAERTGGSVSTLTIQRTQQEDSAVYLCASSLKRSNQPQHFGDGTRLSIL.

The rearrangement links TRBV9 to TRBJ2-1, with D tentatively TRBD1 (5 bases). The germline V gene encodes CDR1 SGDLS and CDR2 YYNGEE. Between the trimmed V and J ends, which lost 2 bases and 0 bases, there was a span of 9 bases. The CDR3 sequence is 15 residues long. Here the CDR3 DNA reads TGTGCCAGCAGCGTGCGACAGAGCTCCTACAATGAGCAGTTCTTC. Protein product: CASSVRQSSYNEQFF. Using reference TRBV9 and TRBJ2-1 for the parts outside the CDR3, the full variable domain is DSGVTQTPKHLITATGQRVTLRCSPRSGDLSVYWYQQSLDQGLQFLIQYYNGEERAKGNILERFSAQQFPDLHSELNLSSLELGDSALYFCASSVRQSSYNEQFFGPGTRLTVL.

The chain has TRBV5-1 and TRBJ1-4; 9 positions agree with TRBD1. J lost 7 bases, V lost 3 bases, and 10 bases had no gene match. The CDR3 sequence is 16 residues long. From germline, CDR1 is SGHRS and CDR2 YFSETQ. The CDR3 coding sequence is TGCGCCAGCAGCTCACGAACAGGGGGCCGGGGTGAAAAACTGTTTTTT. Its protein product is CASSSRTGGRGEKLFF. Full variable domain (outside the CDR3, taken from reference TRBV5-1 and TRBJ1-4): KAGVTQTPRYLIKTRGQQVTLSCSPISGHRSVSWYQQTPGQGLQFLFEYFSETQRNKGNFPGRFSGRQFSNSRSEMNVSTLELGDSALYLCASSSRTGGRGEKLFFGSGTQLSVL.

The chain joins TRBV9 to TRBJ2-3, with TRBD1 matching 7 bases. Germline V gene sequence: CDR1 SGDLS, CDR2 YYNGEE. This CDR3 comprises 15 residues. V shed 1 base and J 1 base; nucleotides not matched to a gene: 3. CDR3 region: CASSVRDSRTDTQYF. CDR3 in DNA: TGTGCCAGCAGCGTACGGGACAGTCGCACAGATACGCAGTATTTT.

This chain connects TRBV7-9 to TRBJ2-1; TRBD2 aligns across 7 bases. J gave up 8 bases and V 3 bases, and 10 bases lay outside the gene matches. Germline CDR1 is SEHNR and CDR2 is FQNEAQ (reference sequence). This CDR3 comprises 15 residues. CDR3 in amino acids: CASSFGGSALDEQFF. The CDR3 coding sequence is TGTGCCAGCAGCTTCGGCGGGAGTGCCTTGGATGAGCAGTTCTTC.